One and the same sample provided the 21 T cell receptor beta chains below, sequenced in a study of blood T cells in healthy people across ages. The second PCR ran about 6 to 11 cycles with a sample-barcoded 5' primer and J-beta primers. Using its own MiXCR run on the 5' RACE reads, TCRdb lists one record per CDR3 protein. The sample shows hundreds of thousands of distinct CDR3 sequences, about 30% of them seen only once. Material for sequencing was blood. The source of these receptors is a woman aged 80 or older in good health.

This clonotype showed up just a few times. Since a much larger clone is just one base distant, this may be a read error. This chain connects TRBV29-1 to TRBJ2-1; possible D gene TRBD1, 5 bases. The ends were cut back, 8 bases at V and 4 bases at J, with 12 bases in the middle. Germline V gene lookup returns CDR1 SQVTM and CDR2 ANQGSEA. This CDR3 spans 12 amino acids. The CDR3 loop is CSWSRGYNEQFF. CDR3 nucleotide sequence: TGCAGCTGGTCTAGGGGTTACAATGAGCAGTTCTTC.

In this sample, this clonotype turned up a few times. This sequence joins TRBV12-3 or TRBV12-4 and TRBJ2-2, with TRBD1 matching over 9 bases. Trimming took 8 bases from V and 4 from J; bases not matched to a gene: 11. CDR3 length: 16 amino acids. The CDR3 nucleotides read TGTGCCAGCCGACGGGCCGGGACAGGGAGCACCGGGGAGCTGTTTTTT. Protein: CASRRAGTGSTGELFF.

This chain links TRBV4-1 with TRBJ2-3; the match to TRBD2 covers 14 bases. CDR1 and CDR2 (germline): MGHRA, YSYEKL. Trimming removed 0 bases from V and 2 bases from J; junction bases left unmatched: 13. This CDR3 has 21 residues. CDR3 DNA: TGCGCCAGCAGCCAAGATGAGGGACTAGCGGGAGCAAGGGGGTACACAGATACGCAGTATTTT. Amino acids: CASSQDEGLAGARGYTDTQYF.

A single count supports this clonotype. Given a much more abundant clone one base away, this may be a read error. The chain is built from TRBV7-9 and TRBJ2-1; TRBD1 agrees at 10 bases. The CDR3 totals 15 residues. The germline gives CDR1 SEHNR, CDR2 FQNEAQ (reference sequence). CDR3 DNA: TGTGCCAGCAGCTTTAAGGGGACAGGGGACAATGAGCACTTCTTC. Residues: CASSFKGTGDNEHFF. The variable domain in full, with the rest retrieved from reference TRBV7-9 and TRBJ2-1, is DTGVSQNPRHKITKRGQNVTFRCDPISEHNRLYWYRQTLGQGPEFLTYFQNEAQLEKSRLLSDRFSAERPKGSFSTLEIQRTEQGDSAMYLCASSFKGTGDNEHFFGPGTRLTVL.

This sequence joins TRBV7-2 and TRBJ1-2; tentatively, D is TRBD1 (5 bases). The CDR3 runs 13 residues. Germline CDR1 and CDR2: SGHTA and FQGNSA. The germline V and J ends were trimmed by 6 bases and 3 bases, with 11 bases remaining between them. Here the CDR3 reads CASRPGRYYGYTF. The CDR3 DNA reads TGTGCCAGCAGACCGGGGCGTTACTATGGCTACACCTTC.

This clonotype was picked up many times. This chain connects TRBV20-1 to TRBJ1-1; tentatively, D is TRBD1 (6 bases). Germline CDR1 DFQATT, CDR2 SNEGSKA (reference sequence). The CDR3 runs 13 residues. V lost 0 bases and J 7 bases, leaving 12 bases between the germline ends. CDR3 sequence: CSARDGGQGEAFF. In DNA form, the CDR3 reads TGCAGTGCTAGAGATGGGGGGCAGGGTGAAGCTTTCTTT.

This clonotype was seen many times. The chain uses TRBV4-1 and TRBJ2-5; D not certain. V was trimmed by 1 base and J by 4 bases, leaving 7 bases between them. CDR1 and CDR2 (germline): MGHRA, YSYEKL. The CDR3 spans 13 residues. The CDR3 reads CASSQGRLETQYF. CDR3 DNA sequence: TGCGCCAGCAGCCAAGGAAGGTTAGAGACCCAGTACTTC.

Concerning this clonotype itself: Just one base apart from a much larger clone, this may be a read error. This chain links TRBV6-2 or TRBV6-3 with TRBJ1-6, with a possible D match to TRBD1 (6 bases). Germline lookup yields CDR1 MNHEY and CDR2 SVGEGT. The CDR3 length is 15 residues. The CDR3 bases are TGTGCCAGCAGACAGGGAATGGGCTGGAATTCACCCCCCCACTTT. Protein: CASRQGMGWNSPPHF.

Points on this clonotype: Possible read error: a much larger clone is one base away. This chain uses TRBV28 with TRBJ2-7; 7 bases are shared with TRBD1. The germline V gene encodes CDR1 MDHEN and CDR2 SYDVKM. The CDR3 loop spans 12 amino acids. The DNA of the CDR3 is TGTGCCGGCAGTTCCAGGGGGAACGAGCAGTACTTC. It is translated as CAGSSRGNEQYF.

This clonotype has at least ten counts. V gene TRBV10-3 combines with J gene TRBJ1-2; possibly TRBD1 for D (5 bases). This CDR3 contains 17 residues. Trimming cost V 0 bases and J 4 bases, with 18 bases left between them. Germline V gene lookup returns CDR1 ENHRY and CDR2 SYGVKD. DNA for the CDR3: TGTGCCATCAGTGAGTCGACCTGGAACCGGGACGGCTATGGCTACACCTTC. Translating gives CAISESTWNRDGYGYTF.

This clonotype was picked up a small number of times. The rearrangement links TRBV3-1 to TRBJ1-6; 9 bases align to TRBD1. Looked up from germline, CDR1 is LGHDT and CDR2 is YNNKEL (reference sequence). The V segment lost 3 bases and the J segment 7 bases; nucleotides outside the gene matches: 4. The CDR3 has 15 residues. The CDR3 loop is CASSQTGGGNSPLHF. CDR3 bases: TGTGCCAGCAGCCAGACAGGGGGTGGGAATTCACCCCTCCACTTT.

The rearrangement uses TRBV6-1 and TRBJ2-5; weak D call: TRBD1 (5 bases). CDR1 is MNHNS, CDR2 SASEGT, per germline. This CDR3 is 14 amino acids long. Trimming removed 2 bases from V and 5 bases from J, with 12 bases in between. In DNA, the CDR3 is TGTGCCAGCAGTGAACTCCGAGCAGGGGAGACCCAGTACTTC. Residues: CASSELRAGETQYF.

This clonotype was counted many times. This chain links TRBV5-5 with TRBJ1-5; D not certain. The germline V and J ends were trimmed by 0 bases and 7 bases, with 14 bases remaining between them. Germline CDR1 is SGHKS and CDR2 is YYEKEE (reference sequence). The CDR3 totals 15 residues. The CDR3 reads CASSLVGGSWQPQHF. The CDR3 coding sequence is TGTGCCAGCAGCTTGGTCGGCGGTAGTTGGCAGCCCCAGCATTTT.

As regards this clonotype: A much larger clone lies a single base off, so this may be a read error. The V gene is TRBV29-1, the J gene TRBJ2-1, with D tentatively TRBD1 (5 bases). Germline assignment: CDR1 SQVTM and CDR2 ANQGSEA. V lost 6 bases and J lost 13, with 13 bases in between. The CDR3 extends over 10 amino acids. The CDR3 sequence: CSVTEEPQFF. DNA of the CDR3: TGCAGCGTGACAGAAGAGCCCCAGTTCTTC.

The chain recombines TRBV5-1 with TRBJ2-1; TRBD2 matches at 10 bases. CDR1 SGHRS and CDR2 YFSETQ come from the germline V gene. This CDR3 spans 16 amino acids. Trimming took 0 bases from V and 5 from J; bases not matched to a gene: 5. CDR3 nucleotides: TGCGCCAGCAGCTTGGCCCTAGCGGGGGTGAACAATGAGCAGTTCTTC. Translated: CASSLALAGVNNEQFF.

The chain links TRBV20-1 to TRBJ1-1, with 7 bases identical to TRBD1. Germline CDR1 and CDR2: DFQATT and SNEGSKA (reference sequence). CDR3 length equals 14 residues. The trim removed 0 bases at V and 10 bases at J, leaving 11 bases unmatched. CDR3: CSAREGGGANGAFF. As DNA, the CDR3 is TGCAGTGCTAGAGAAGGAGGGGGCGCGAACGGAGCTTTCTTT.

Only a few counts were recorded for this clonotype. V gene TRBV6-2 or TRBV6-3 combines with J gene TRBJ2-2, with D uncertain. Germline CDR1 is MNHEY and CDR2 is SVGEGT. Trimming removed 7 bases at V and 2 bases at J, with 11 bases between. CDR3 length: 14 amino acids. The CDR3 here is CASNPSPNTGELFF. DNA of the CDR3: TGTGCCAGCAACCCCTCGCCTAACACCGGGGAGCTGTTTTTT.

About this clonotype: The junction departs from germline at one end; a sequencing error may be responsible. This chain uses TRBV4-3 with TRBJ1-3; 10 bases are shared with TRBD1. Germline loops: CDR1 LGHNA, CDR2 YSLEER. The CDR3 consists of 18 residues. The CDR3 region is CASSQVPGTGAPGNTRYF. Written as DNA, the CDR3 is TGCGCCAGCAGCCAAGTCCCCGGGACAGGGGCTCCTGGAAACACCAGATATTTT.

This clonotype has a single count. The gene calls are TRBV12-3 or TRBV12-4 and TRBJ2-7; 7 nucleotides align to TRBD2. J gave up 7 bases and V 4 bases, and 10 bases lay outside the gene matches. This CDR3 is 14 amino acids long. The DNA of the CDR3 is TGTGCCAGCAGTTGGGCAGCGGGGTACAATGAGCAGTACTTC. This sequence encodes CASSWAAGYNEQYF.

A note on this clonotype: The junction differs from germline at one of its ends, possibly a read error. The V call is TRBV27, the J call TRBJ1-1; the D is unclear. Germline V gene data show CDR1 as MNHEY and CDR2 as SMNVEV (reference sequence). The CDR3 is 14 amino acids. CDR3 amino acids: CASGLRVGNTEAFF. DNA of the CDR3: TGTGCCAGCGGTTTAAGAGTGGGGAACACTGAAGCTTTCTTT.

This clonotype was recorded at least ten times. The chain links TRBV28 to TRBJ2-6; D uncertain. The length of the CDR3 is 14 residues. Trimming cost V 5 bases and J 4 bases, with 9 bases left between them. The germline gives CDR1 MDHEN, CDR2 SYDVKM. The CDR3 reads CASSPPGGANVLTF. The CDR3 DNA is TGTGCCAGCAGTCCCCCCGGGGGGGCCAACGTCCTGACTTTC.